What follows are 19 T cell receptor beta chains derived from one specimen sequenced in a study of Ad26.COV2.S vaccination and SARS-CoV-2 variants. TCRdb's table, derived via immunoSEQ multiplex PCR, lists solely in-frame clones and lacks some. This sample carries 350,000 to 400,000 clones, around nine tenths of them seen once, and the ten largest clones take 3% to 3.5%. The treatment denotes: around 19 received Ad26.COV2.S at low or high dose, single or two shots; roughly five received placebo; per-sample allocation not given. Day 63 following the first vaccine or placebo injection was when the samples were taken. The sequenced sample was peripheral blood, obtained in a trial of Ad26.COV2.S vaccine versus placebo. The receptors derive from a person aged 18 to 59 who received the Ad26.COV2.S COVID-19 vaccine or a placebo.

Here the CDR3 DNA reads TGTGCCAGTAGTATAGCCGTTGCTCACGAGCAGTTCTTC. Its translation is CASSIAVAHEQFF. The chain links TRBV19 to TRBJ2-1, with D unclear. From germline, CDR1 is LNHDA and CDR2 SQIVND (reference sequence). With 1 base removed from V and 10 bases from J, the gap between germline ends came to 11 bases. The CDR3 is made up of 13 amino acids.

DNA of the CDR3: TGTGCCAGCAGCCTGGACAGGGGAGCCGGCTACACCTTC. Translated: CASSLDRGAGYTF. The rearrangement joins TRBV3-1 (or the pseudogene TRBV3-2) to TRBJ1-2, with TRBD1 matching 9 bases. There are 13 residues in the CDR3. The junction had 5 bases not matched to a gene; V was cut back by 4 bases and J by 8 bases. Germline lookup yields CDR1 LGHDT and CDR2 YNNKEL (reference sequence).

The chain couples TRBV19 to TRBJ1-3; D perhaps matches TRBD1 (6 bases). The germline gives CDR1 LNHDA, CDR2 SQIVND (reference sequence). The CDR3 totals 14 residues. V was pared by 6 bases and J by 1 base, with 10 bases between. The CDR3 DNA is TGTGCCAGTAGCCGAGGGGGTTCTGGAAACACCATATATTTT. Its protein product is CASSRGGSGNTIYF.

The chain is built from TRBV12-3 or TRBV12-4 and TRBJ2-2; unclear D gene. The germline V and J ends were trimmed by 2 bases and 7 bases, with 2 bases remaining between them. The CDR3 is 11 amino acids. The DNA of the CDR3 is TGTGCCAGCAGTTTATTCGGGGAGCTGTTTTTT. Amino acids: CASSLFGELFF.

Here the CDR3 DNA reads TGTGCCAGCAGTGACTCGGATTCGGGGGAGGAAGCTTTCTTT. Translation: CASSDSDSGEEAFF. The rearrangement uses TRBV6-4 and TRBJ1-1, with D possibly matching TRBD1 (5 bases). The CDR3 runs to 14 residues. CDR1 MRHNA and CDR2 SNTAGT come from the germline V gene. Deletions cut 0 bases from V and 8 bases from J, with 13 bases between.

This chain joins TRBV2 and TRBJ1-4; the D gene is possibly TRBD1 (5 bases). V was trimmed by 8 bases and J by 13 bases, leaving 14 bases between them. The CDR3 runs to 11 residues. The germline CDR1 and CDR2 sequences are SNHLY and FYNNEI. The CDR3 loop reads CASSIGDLLFF. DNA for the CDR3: TGTGCCAGCTCTATAGGGGACCTACTGTTTTTT. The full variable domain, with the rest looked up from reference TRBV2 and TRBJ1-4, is EPEVTQTPSHQVTQMGQEVILRCVPISNHLYFYWYRQILGQKVEFLVSFYNNEISEKSEIFDDQFSVERPDGSNFTLKIRSTKLEDSAMYFCASSIGDLLFFGSGTQLSVL.

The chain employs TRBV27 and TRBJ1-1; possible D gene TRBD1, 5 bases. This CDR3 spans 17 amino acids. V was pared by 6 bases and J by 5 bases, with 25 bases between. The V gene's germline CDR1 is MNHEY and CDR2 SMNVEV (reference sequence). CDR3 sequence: CASSKSPRDLLSTEAFF. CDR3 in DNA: TGTGCCAGCAGCAAGAGTCCCCGGGACCTCCTTTCAACTGAAGCTTTCTTT.

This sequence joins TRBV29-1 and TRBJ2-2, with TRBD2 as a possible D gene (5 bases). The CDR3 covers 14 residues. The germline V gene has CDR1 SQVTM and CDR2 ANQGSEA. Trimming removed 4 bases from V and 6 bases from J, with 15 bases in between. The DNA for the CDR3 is TGCAGCGTTGGAGCGGACTTGCTCGCCGGGGAGCTGTTTTTT. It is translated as CSVGADLLAGELFF.

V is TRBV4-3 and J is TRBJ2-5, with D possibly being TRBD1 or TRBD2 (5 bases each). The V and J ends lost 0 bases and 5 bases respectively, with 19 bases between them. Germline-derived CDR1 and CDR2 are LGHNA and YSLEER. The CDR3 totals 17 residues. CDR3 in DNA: TGCGCCAGCAGCCAAGATCTGGCAACAGGAGGTGGGGAGACCCAGTACTTC. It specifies CASSQDLATGGGETQYF.

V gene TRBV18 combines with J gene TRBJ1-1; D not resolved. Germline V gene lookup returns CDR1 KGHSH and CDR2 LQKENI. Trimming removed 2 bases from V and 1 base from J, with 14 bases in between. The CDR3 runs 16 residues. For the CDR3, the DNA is TGTGCCAGCTCACCATCAGAGACGGGCTGGAACACTGAAGCTTTCTTT. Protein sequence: CASSPSETGWNTEAFF.

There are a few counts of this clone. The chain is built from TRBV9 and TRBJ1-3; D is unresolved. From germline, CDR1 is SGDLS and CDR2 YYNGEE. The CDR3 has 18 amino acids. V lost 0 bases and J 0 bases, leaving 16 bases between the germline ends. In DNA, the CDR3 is TGTGCCAGCAGCGTAGCTGAGGCGTTTAGGAGCTCTGGAAACACCATATATTTT. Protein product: CASSVAEAFRSSGNTIYF.

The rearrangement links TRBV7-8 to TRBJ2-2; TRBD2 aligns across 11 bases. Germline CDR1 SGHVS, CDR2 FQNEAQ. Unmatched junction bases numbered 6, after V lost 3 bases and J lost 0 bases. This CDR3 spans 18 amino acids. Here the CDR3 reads CASSFSSSGGTNTGELFF. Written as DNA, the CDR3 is TGTGCCAGCAGCTTTTCGTCTAGCGGGGGGACGAACACCGGGGAGCTGTTTTTT.

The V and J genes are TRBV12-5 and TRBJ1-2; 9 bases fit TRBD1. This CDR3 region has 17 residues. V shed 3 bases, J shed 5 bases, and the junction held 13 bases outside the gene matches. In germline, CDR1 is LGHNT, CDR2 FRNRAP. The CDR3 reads CASGLGGTGLLSYGYTF. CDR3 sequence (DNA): TGTGCTAGTGGTTTAGGGGGGACAGGGCTACTTAGTTATGGCTACACCTTC.

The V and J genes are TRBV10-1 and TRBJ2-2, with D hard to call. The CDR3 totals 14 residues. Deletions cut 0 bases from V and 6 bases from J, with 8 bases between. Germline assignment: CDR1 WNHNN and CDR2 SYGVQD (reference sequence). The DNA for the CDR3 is TGCGCCAGCAGTGAGTCGAAGCCGGCCGGGGAGCTGTTTTTT. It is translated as CASSESKPAGELFF.

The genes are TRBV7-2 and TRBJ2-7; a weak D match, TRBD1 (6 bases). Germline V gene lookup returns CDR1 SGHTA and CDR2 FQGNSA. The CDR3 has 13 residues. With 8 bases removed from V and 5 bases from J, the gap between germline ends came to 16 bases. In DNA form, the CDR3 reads TGTGCCAGCTCCCAGGGGCTAAGGAACGAGCAGTACTTC. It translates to CASSQGLRNEQYF.

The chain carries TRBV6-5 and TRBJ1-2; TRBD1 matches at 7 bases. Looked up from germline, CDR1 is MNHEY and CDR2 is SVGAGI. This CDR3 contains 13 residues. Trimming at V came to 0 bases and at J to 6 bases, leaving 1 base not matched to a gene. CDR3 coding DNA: TGTGCCAGCAGTTACTCCGACAGGGATGGCTACACCTTC. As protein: CASSYSDRDGYTF.

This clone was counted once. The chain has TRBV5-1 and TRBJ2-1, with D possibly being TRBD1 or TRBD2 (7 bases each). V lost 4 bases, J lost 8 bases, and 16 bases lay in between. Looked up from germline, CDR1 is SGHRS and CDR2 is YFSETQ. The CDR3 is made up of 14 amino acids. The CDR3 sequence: CASSEQGRVDEQFF. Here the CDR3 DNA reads TGCGCCAGCAGCGAACAGGGGAGGGTGGATGAGCAGTTCTTC.

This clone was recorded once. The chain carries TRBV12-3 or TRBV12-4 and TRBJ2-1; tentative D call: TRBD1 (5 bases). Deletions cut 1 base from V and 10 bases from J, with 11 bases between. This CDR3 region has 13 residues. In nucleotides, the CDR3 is TGTGCCAGCAGTTTAGGGCAGGGCAAAGAGCAGTTCTTC. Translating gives CASSLGQGKEQFF.

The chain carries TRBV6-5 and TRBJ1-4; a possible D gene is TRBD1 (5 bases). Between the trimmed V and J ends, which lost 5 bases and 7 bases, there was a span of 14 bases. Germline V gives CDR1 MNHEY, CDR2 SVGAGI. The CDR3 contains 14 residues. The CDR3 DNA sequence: TGTGCCAGCAGTACAGGTGGATCGGGTGAAAAACTGTTTTTT. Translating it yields CASSTGGSGEKLFF.